A single sample is the source of the 27 T cell receptor beta chains below, sequenced in a study of a mutant IDH1 vaccine in newly diagnosed glioma. These receptors lack a known antigen. Time point given: week 47, end of study. The study gave 300 ug of mutant IDH1 20-mer peptide per vaccine dose, with topical imiquimod. Measured with immunoSEQ multiplex PCR; TCRdb has only the in-frame clones, and not every one. The sample carries about 50,000 clones, roughly 80% recorded once. The material sequenced was PBMCs, taken from a glioma patient whose treatment included an IDH1 peptide vaccine. The receptors derive from a middle-aged man with glioma.

The rearrangement uses TRBV2 and TRBJ2-7, with a tentative D call TRBD1 (5 bases). CDR3 length: 15 amino acids. Germline V gene data show CDR1 as SNHLY and CDR2 as FYNNEI. Deletions cut 7 bases from V and 4 bases from J, with 20 bases between. CDR3 DNA sequence: TGTGCCAGCACGCCAAGGGGTTCCAGGGAATACGAGCAGTACTTC. Translated: CASTPRGSREYEQYF.

The chain couples TRBV27 to TRBJ2-7; perhaps D is TRBD1 or TRBD2 (5 bases each). V shed 1 base and J shed 1 base, with 11 bases lying between them. CDR1 and CDR2 (germline): MNHEY, SMNVEV (reference sequence). CDR3 length: 15 amino acids. In DNA, the CDR3 is TGTGCCAGCAGTTTATACGGGACGGATTCCTACGAGCAGTACTTC. Protein: CASSLYGTDSYEQYF.

Comments on this clone: One junction end does not reproduce the germline sequence, and a read error may be involved. CDR3 amino acids: CASSLISTDTQYF. Here the CDR3 DNA reads TGTGCTAGCAGCTTAATTAGCACAGATACGCAGTATTTT. The genes are TRBV7-7 and TRBJ2-3; D is unclear. Germline values: CDR1 SSHAT, CDR2 FNYEAQ (reference sequence). This CDR3 is 13 amino acids long. The full variable domain, rest sourced from reference TRBV7-7 and TRBJ2-3, is GAGVSQSPRYKVTKRGQDVTLRCDPISSHATLYWYQQALGQGPEFLTYFNYEAQPDKSGLPSDRFSAERPEGSISTLTIQRTEQRDSAMYRCASSLISTDTQYFGPGTRLTVL.

The chain couples TRBV2 to TRBJ2-5, with a possible D match to TRBD2 (5 bases). Germline V gene lookup returns CDR1 SNHLY and CDR2 FYNNEI. Trimming stripped 1 base from V and 5 bases from J, with 11 bases between. The CDR3 is made up of 14 amino acids. The CDR3 DNA sequence: TGTGCCAGCAGTGAAGGTCGAGGGCCCGAGACCCAGTACTTC. Protein product: CASSEGRGPETQYF.

This clone was detected ten times or more. V and J are TRBV4-2 and TRBJ2-1, with D uncertain. The CDR3 is made up of 13 amino acids. The V end lost 0 bases, the J end lost 7 bases, and 7 bases lay between the germline ends. Germline assignment: CDR1 LGHNA and CDR2 YNFKEQ. Here the CDR3 reads CASSQELLNEQFF. As DNA, the CDR3 is TGTGCCAGCAGCCAAGAATTATTGAATGAGCAGTTCTTC.

The genes are TRBV29-1 and TRBJ1-5; no firm D call. CDR1 is SQVTM, CDR2 ANQGSEA, per germline. The CDR3 totals 13 residues. V lost 4 bases and J lost 4, with 11 bases in between. The CDR3 is CSVASSPNQPQHF. DNA for the CDR3: TGCAGCGTTGCTAGCAGTCCGAATCAGCCCCAGCATTTT.

This CDR3 reads CASSSIAGGPYEQYF. The CDR3 nucleotides are TGTGCCAGCAGTTCCATAGCGGGGGGCCCCTACGAGCAGTACTTC. The gene calls are TRBV27 and TRBJ2-7; 10 nucleotides match TRBD2. Germline values: CDR1 MNHEY, CDR2 SMNVEV (reference sequence). Unmatched junction bases numbered 5, after V lost 4 bases and J lost 2 bases. The CDR3 has 15 residues.

The chain combines TRBV7-8 with TRBJ1-3, with 8 nucleotides matching TRBD1. Unmatched junction bases numbered 6, after V lost 5 bases and J lost 3 bases. The CDR3 length is 15 residues. CDR1 and CDR2 (germline): SGHVS, FQNEAQ. CDR3 coding DNA: TGTGCCAGCAGCAGAGCAGGGGGCAATGGAAACACCATATATTTT. It specifies CASSRAGGNGNTIYF. The variable domain in full, with the rest retrieved from reference TRBV7-8 and TRBJ1-3, is GAGVSQSPRYKVAKRGQDVALRCDPISGHVSLFWYQQALGQGPEFLTYFQNEAQLDKSGLPSDRFFAERPEGSVSTLKIQRTQQEDSAVYLCASSRAGGNGNTIYFGEGSWLTVV.

The V and J genes are TRBV5-1 and TRBJ2-5, with 7 positions matching TRBD2. V lost 4 bases, J lost 3 bases, and 3 bases stayed unmatched. CDR1 and CDR2 from the germline V gene are SGHRS and YFSETQ. The CDR3 runs to 13 residues. Written as DNA, the CDR3 is TGCGCCAGCAGCACTAGCGTCAAAGAGACCCAGTACTTC. The encoded protein is CASSTSVKETQYF. Full variable domain (remainder filled in from reference TRBV5-1 and TRBJ2-5): KAGVTQTPRYLIKTRGQQVTLSCSPISGHRSVSWYQQTPGQGLQFLFEYFSETQRNKGNFPGRFSGRQFSNSRSEMNVSTLELGDSALYLCASSTSVKETQYFGPGTRLLVL.

V usage is TRBV7-2 and J usage is TRBJ2-5; tentatively, D is TRBD2 (6 bases). The length of the CDR3 is 16 residues. V lost 3 bases and J lost 4, with 18 bases in between. CDR1 is SGHTA, CDR2 FQGNSA, per germline. CDR3 coding DNA: TGTGCCAGCAGCTTTGCCGGCGGGGAGGCGAGAGAGACCCAGTACTTC. Translation: CASSFAGGEARETQYF.

This chain connects TRBV5-5 to TRBJ1-2; D remains ambiguous. The CDR3 is 12 amino acids. Germline CDR1 and CDR2: SGHKS and YYEKEE (reference sequence). V was trimmed by 6 bases and J by 6 bases, leaving 12 bases between them. The chain's CDR3 is CASTREANGYTF. For the CDR3, the DNA is TGTGCCAGCACACGGGAGGCGAATGGCTACACCTTC.

J is TRBJ1-2 and V is TRBV27; possible D gene TRBD1, 6 bases. The V end was cut by 6 bases, the J end by 4 bases, with 15 bases between. The length of the CDR3 is 14 residues. CDR1 is MNHEY, CDR2 SMNVEV, per germline (reference sequence). CDR3 in amino acids: CASSPPGGPYGYTF. CDR3 coding DNA: TGTGCCAGCAGCCCCCCGGGGGGGCCCTATGGCTACACCTTC.

The chain links TRBV5-1 to TRBJ2-7, with D possibly TRBD1 on 6 matching bases. There are 13 residues in the CDR3. CDR1 and CDR2 (germline): SGHRS, YFSETQ. Trimming shortened V by 2 bases and J by 5 bases, and 11 bases separated the two germline ends. The CDR3 region is CASSFGAGDEQYF. For the CDR3, the DNA is TGCGCCAGCAGCTTTGGTGCAGGGGACGAGCAGTACTTC.

This clone was seen a handful of times. CDR3 sequence: CASSKGGQGIGTEAFF. For the CDR3, the DNA is TGTGCCAGCTCAAAGGGGGGACAGGGAATCGGCACTGAAGCTTTCTTT. The chain uses TRBV18 and TRBJ1-1; TRBD1 agrees at 9 bases. The V gene end was trimmed by 5 bases and the J gene end by 4 bases; junction bases not matched to a gene: 11. The CDR3 runs 16 residues. Germline loops: CDR1 KGHSH, CDR2 LQKENI.

This clone was seen many times. The rearrangement joins TRBV4-2 to TRBJ1-6; TRBD1 aligns across 9 bases. From germline, CDR1 is LGHNA and CDR2 YNFKEQ. V was clipped by 4 bases and J by 8 bases; unmatched bases: 6. This CDR3 is 15 amino acids long. CDR3 protein: CASSPMTGGDSPLHF. In nucleotides, the CDR3 is TGTGCCAGCAGCCCAATGACAGGGGGAGATTCACCCCTCCACTTT.

This chain connects TRBV2 to TRBJ1-1; D is possibly TRBD1 (5 bases). Trimming left V 2 bases short and J 6 bases short, with 13 bases between. The germline gives CDR1 SNHLY, CDR2 FYNNEI. CDR3 length: 14 amino acids. CDR3 loop: CASSESGGVPEAFF. As DNA, the CDR3 is TGTGCCAGCAGTGAATCGGGAGGGGTTCCTGAAGCTTTCTTT.

This rearrangement joins TRBV5-6 to TRBJ1-1; unclear D gene. This CDR3 has 13 residues. V lost 4 bases, J lost 6 bases, and 13 bases lay in between. Germline values: CDR1 SGHDT, CDR2 YYEEEE. The CDR3: CASSPRGGAEAFF. As DNA, the CDR3 is TGTGCCAGCAGCCCCCGTGGAGGCGCTGAAGCTTTCTTT.

This clone was recorded once. The J gene is TRBJ1-3, the V gene TRBV19, with a weak D call TRBD1 (6 bases). Germline CDR1 reads LNHDA; CDR2 reads SQIVND (reference sequence). Trimming removed 6 bases from V and 0 bases from J, with 12 bases in between. The length of the CDR3 is 15 residues. This chain's CDR3 is CASSPGGRSGNTIYF. CDR3 bases: TGTGCCAGTAGCCCTGGGGGGCGCTCTGGAAACACCATATATTTT.

This rearrangement joins TRBV5-1 to TRBJ2-5; 9 bases line up with TRBD2. Per germline, CDR1 SGHRS and CDR2 YFSETQ. CDR3 length: 14 residues. The trim removed 0 bases at V and 5 bases at J, leaving 2 bases unmatched. The CDR3 DNA reads as TGCGCCAGCAGCTTGGGAACTAGCGGGGAGACCCAGTACTTC. This gives the protein CASSLGTSGETQYF.

J is TRBJ1-5 and V is TRBV19; 7 nucleotides match TRBD1. Germline lookup yields CDR1 LNHDA and CDR2 SQIVND (reference sequence). This CDR3 has 14 amino acids. V dropped 6 bases and J dropped 6; count of bases not matched to a gene: 8. CDR3 sequence: CASSPDRRGQPQHF. CDR3 sequence (DNA): TGTGCCAGTAGCCCGGACAGGAGGGGTCAGCCCCAGCATTTT.

The V gene is TRBV15, the J gene TRBJ1-2; D is unclear. Germline V lookup: CDR1 LNHNV, CDR2 YYDKDF (reference sequence). V was clipped by 7 bases and J by 6 bases, with 15 bases between them. This CDR3 contains 13 residues. CDR3 in DNA: TGTGCCACCACCCGAGGAGGGAAGGATGGCTACACCTTC. Translated, it gives CATTRGGKDGYTF.

This clone was observed a handful of times. The chain recombines TRBV2 with TRBJ2-1; D is unclear. V was shortened by 2 bases and J by 0 bases, with 11 bases between the two germline ends. The CDR3 sequence is 16 residues long. Germline V gene data show CDR1 as SNHLY and CDR2 as FYNNEI. The CDR3 protein is CASSERAASSYNEQFF. The CDR3 nucleotides read TGTGCCAGCAGTGAAAGGGCTGCTAGCTCCTACAATGAGCAGTTCTTC.

V and J are TRBV27 and TRBJ2-5; D perhaps matches TRBD1 (5 bases). The end of the DNA fits TRBJ2-7 better, so the J call may be wrong. The CDR3 is 15 residues long. Per germline, CDR1 MNHEY and CDR2 SMNVEV (reference sequence). The CDR3 nucleotides read TGTGCCAGCAGTCCCACGGCCAGACAGACCTACGAGCAGTACTTC. Its translation: CASSPTARQTYEQYF.

The gene calls are TRBV6-6 and TRBJ1-4; TRBD1 matches 9 bases. Germline loops: CDR1 MNHNY, CDR2 SVGAGI (reference sequence). Trimming at V came to 7 bases and at J to 3 bases, leaving 6 bases not matched to a gene. The CDR3 has 15 residues. The CDR3 loop reads CASNEQGASNEKLFF. The CDR3, as DNA: TGTGCCAGCAACGAACAGGGGGCGTCTAATGAAAAACTGTTTTTT.

This clone occurred a few times. The chain combines TRBV28 with TRBJ1-3, with D tentatively TRBD1 (6 bases). This CDR3 has 15 residues. Per germline, CDR1 MDHEN and CDR2 SYDVKM. The V end was cut by 7 bases, the J end by 2 bases, with 15 bases between. The CDR3 is CASTFRGGTGNTIYF. CDR3 sequence (DNA): TGTGCCAGCACCTTCCGGGGGGGCACTGGAAACACCATATATTTT.

J is TRBJ2-7 and V is TRBV5-1; TRBD2 might be the D (5 bases). Germline V gives CDR1 SGHRS, CDR2 YFSETQ. This CDR3 contains 15 residues. V lost 3 bases and J lost 5, with 18 bases in between. The CDR3 is CASSSGVRRIHEQYF. The CDR3 bases are TGCGCCAGCAGCTCCGGGGTAAGGAGGATCCACGAGCAGTACTTC.

The chain employs TRBV5-6 and TRBJ2-7, with TRBD1 matching 11 bases. CDR1 is SGHDT and CDR2 is YYEEEE in the germline V gene. With V trimmed by 4 bases and J by 3 bases, 6 bases remained unmatched. The CDR3 spans 15 residues. Written as DNA, the CDR3 is TGTGCCAGCAGCCTGGGGACAGGGGGTTTCTACGAGCAGTACTTC. It codes for CASSLGTGGFYEQYF.